The entry that follows covers one TCR beta chain sequence. Its antigen is still unknown. From the reads, TCRdb called clonotypes with MiXCR, one entry per CDR3 protein. The repertoire holds around 300,000 distinct CDR3 sequences, with over 7.5% as singletons. This sample was included in a study of T cell repertoires in cytomegalovirus infection. Looking at the study overall: Evidence of both CMV infection and a matching HLA type came from public TCR beta signatures.

Germline CDR1 and CDR2: SQVTM and ANQGSEA. This CDR3 region has 14 residues. V was cut by 4 bases and J by 4 bases, with 16 bases left in between. General study findings and limits: HLA-C-restricted, CMV-specific TCR beta clonotypes were dominant ex vivo.

Specimen: PBMCs. The rearrangement joins TRBV29-1 to TRBJ1-1, with a tentative D call TRBD1 (5 bases). This receptor was taken from a human donor in good health (CMV status not recorded). Some clones in this sample may be carry-over from other donors' samples. CDR3 sequence reads: CSVGVRAVGTEAFF. As DNA, the CDR3 is TGCAGCGTTGGGGTCAGGGCGGTCGGCACTGAAGCTTTCTTT.